One and the same sample provided the 8 T cell receptor beta chains below, sequenced in a study of T cell responses to AZD1222 COVID-19 vaccine. Here immunoSEQ multiplex PCR was the method, and the copy in TCRdb shows in-frame clones only, minus some. Of about 150,000 clones detected, 92% appear once; the ten largest clones hold less than 3.5%. The sample in question was peripheral blood, obtained 28 days after the second AZD1222 dose. The receptors here all came from an adult who received the AZD1222 COVID-19 vaccine.

V gene TRBV11-3 combines with J gene TRBJ2-1, with D unclear. The germline gives CDR1 SGHNT, CDR2 YENEEA. V was shortened by 5 bases and J by 0 bases, with 11 bases between the two germline ends. The length of the CDR3 is 15 residues. The CDR3 loop is CASSMYSSSYNEQFF. The CDR3 DNA reads as TGTGCCAGCAGCATGTACAGCAGCTCCTACAATGAGCAGTTCTTC.

A few counts support this clone. This chain uses TRBV7-3 with TRBJ2-2, with 8 positions matching TRBD2. This CDR3 is 15 amino acids long. Trimming took 3 bases from V and 1 from J; bases not matched to a gene: 1. Germline assignment: CDR1 SGHTA and CDR2 FQGTGA. The CDR3 here is CASSFTSGNTGELFF. CDR3 sequence (DNA): TGTGCCAGCAGCTTTACTAGCGGGAACACCGGGGAGCTGTTTTTT. The entire variable domain, with the rest obtained from reference TRBV7-3 and TRBJ2-2, is as follows: GAGVSQTPSNKVTEKGKYVELRCDPISGHTALYWYRQSLGQGPEFLIYFQGTGAADDSGLPNDRFFAVRPEGSVSTLKIQRTERGDSAVYLCASSFTSGNTGELFFGEGSRLTVL.

The chain employs TRBV6-5 and TRBJ1-5; no clear D. The CDR3 is 15 amino acids. Trimming left V 8 bases short and J 0 bases short, with 14 bases between. Germline CDR1 and CDR2: MNHEY and SVGAGI. The CDR3 sequence: CASAGGRSSNQPQHF. The CDR3 nucleotides are TGTGCCAGCGCGGGAGGCAGGTCTAGCAATCAGCCCCAGCATTTT.

V gene TRBV4-3 combines with J gene TRBJ1-3; weak D call: TRBD1 (5 bases). This CDR3 region has 15 residues. CDR1 and CDR2 (germline): LGHNA, YSLEER. Trimming removed 4 bases at V and 4 bases at J, with 14 bases between. CDR3 bases: TGCGCCAGCAGCCGAACAGGTGAACGGGGAAACACCATATATTTT. Residues: CASSRTGERGNTIYF.

The gene calls are TRBV20-1 and TRBJ2-3, with 8 bases identical to TRBD2. Looked up from germline, CDR1 is DFQATT and CDR2 is SNEGSKA (reference sequence). The ends lost 3 bases at V and 3 bases at J; junction bases unmatched: 14. The CDR3 spans 17 residues. The DNA for the CDR3 is TGCAGTGCTAGTGGGGGAGCGGGAGTAGTGAATACAGATACGCAGTATTTT. It encodes CSASGGAGVVNTDTQYF.

This clone has a handful of counts. Written as DNA, the CDR3 is TGTGCCAGCAGCTTAGACAGGGATAGTGGCTACACCTTC. Amino acids: CASSLDRDSGYTF. The gene calls are TRBV7-2 and TRBJ1-2; D might be TRBD1 (6 bases). V shed 1 base and J shed 7 bases, with 10 bases lying between them. There are 13 residues in the CDR3. Germline V gene lookup returns CDR1 SGHTA and CDR2 FQGNSA.

The V call is TRBV20-1, the J call TRBJ2-3; a weak D match, TRBD1 (5 bases). Trimming cost V 3 bases and J 4 bases, with 8 bases left between them. The germline V gene has CDR1 DFQATT and CDR2 SNEGSKA (reference sequence). The CDR3 consists of 12 residues. The CDR3 sequence is CSASSGSDTQYF. The CDR3 DNA follows: TGCAGTGCTAGTTCAGGGTCAGATACGCAGTATTTT.

V gene TRBV10-2 combines with J gene TRBJ2-1; D might be TRBD1 (5 bases). This CDR3 region has 14 residues. Per germline, CDR1 WSHSY and CDR2 SAAADI. V lost 7 bases to trimming and J lost 6 bases, with 16 bases between them. Here the CDR3 DNA reads TGCGCCAGCATCGCGTCAGGGTTTTCCAATGAGCAGTTCTTC. Encoded protein: CASIASGFSNEQFF.